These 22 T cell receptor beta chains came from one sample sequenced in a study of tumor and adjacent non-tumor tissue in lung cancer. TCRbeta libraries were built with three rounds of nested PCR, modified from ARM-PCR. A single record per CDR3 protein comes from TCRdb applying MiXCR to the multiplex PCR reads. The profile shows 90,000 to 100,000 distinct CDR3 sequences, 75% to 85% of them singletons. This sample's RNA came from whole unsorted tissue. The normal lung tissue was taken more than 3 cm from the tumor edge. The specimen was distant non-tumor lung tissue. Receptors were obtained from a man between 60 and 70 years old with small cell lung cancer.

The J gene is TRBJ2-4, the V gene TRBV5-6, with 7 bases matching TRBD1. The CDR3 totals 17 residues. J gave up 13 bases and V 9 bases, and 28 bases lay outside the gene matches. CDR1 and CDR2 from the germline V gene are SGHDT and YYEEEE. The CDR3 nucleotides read TGTGCCAATAGCCCCTTGGGTGAAGGACAGGAGAAACAGCGGCAGTACTTC. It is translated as CANSPLGEGQEKQRQYF. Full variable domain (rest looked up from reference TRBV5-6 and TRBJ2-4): DAGVTQSPTHLIKTRGQQVTLRCSPKSGHDTVSWYQQALGQGPQFIFQYYEEEERQRGNFPDRFSGHQFPNYSSELNVNALLLGDSALYLCANSPLGEGQEKQRQYFGAGTRLSVL.

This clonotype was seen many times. The CDR3, as DNA: TGCAGCGTTGCAAGCGGGAGGGCTGGTGAGCAGTTCTTC. Residues: CSVASGRAGEQFF. This sequence joins TRBV29-1 and TRBJ2-1, with TRBD2 matching over 10 bases. Germline V gives CDR1 SQVTM, CDR2 ANQGSEA. CDR3 length: 13 amino acids. V dropped 4 bases and J dropped 9; count of bases not matched to a gene: 6.

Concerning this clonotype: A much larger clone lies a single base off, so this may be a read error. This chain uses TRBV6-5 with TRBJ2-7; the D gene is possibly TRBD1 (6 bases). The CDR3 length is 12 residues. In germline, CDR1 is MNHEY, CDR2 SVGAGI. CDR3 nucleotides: TGTCCCAGCAGGGACAACTCCTACGAGCAGTACGTC. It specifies CPSRDNSYEQYV.

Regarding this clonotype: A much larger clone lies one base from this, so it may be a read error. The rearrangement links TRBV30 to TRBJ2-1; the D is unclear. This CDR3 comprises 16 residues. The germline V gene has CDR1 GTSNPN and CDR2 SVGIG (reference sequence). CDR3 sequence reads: CAWRDRRLSSYNELFF. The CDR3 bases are TGTGCCTGGAGGGATAGAAGACTGAGCTCCTACAATGAGCTGTTCTTC.

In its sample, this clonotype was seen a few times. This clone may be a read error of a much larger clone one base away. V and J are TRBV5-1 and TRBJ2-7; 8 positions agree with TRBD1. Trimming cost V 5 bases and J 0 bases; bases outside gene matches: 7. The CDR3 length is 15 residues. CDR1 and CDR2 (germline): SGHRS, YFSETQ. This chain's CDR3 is CASRPRTGPSYEQYF. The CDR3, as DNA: TGCGCCAGCAGGCCTAGGACAGGGCCCTCCTACGAGCAGTACTTC.

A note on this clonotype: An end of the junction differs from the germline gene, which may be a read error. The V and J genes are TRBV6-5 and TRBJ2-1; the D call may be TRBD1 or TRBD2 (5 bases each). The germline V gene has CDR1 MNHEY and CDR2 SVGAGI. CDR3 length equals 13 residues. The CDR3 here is CASSYGATYEQFF. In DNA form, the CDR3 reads TGTGCCAGTAGTTACGGGGCTACCTATGAGCAGTTCTTC.

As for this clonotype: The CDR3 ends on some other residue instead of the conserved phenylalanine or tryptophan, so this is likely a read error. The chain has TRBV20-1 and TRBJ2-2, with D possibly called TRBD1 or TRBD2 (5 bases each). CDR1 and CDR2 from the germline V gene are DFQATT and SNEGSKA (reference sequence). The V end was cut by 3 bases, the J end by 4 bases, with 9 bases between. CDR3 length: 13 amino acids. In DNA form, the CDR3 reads TGCAGTGCTAGGCATGGGGGCACCGGGGAGCTGTTTTTA. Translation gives CSARHGGTGELFL.

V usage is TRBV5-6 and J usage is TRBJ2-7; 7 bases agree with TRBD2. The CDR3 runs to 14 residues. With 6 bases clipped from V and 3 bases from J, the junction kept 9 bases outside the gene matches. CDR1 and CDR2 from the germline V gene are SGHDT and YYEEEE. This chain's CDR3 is CASNHRDYLYEQYV. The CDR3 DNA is TGTGCCAGCAACCATAGGGACTACCTCTACGAGCAGTACGTC.

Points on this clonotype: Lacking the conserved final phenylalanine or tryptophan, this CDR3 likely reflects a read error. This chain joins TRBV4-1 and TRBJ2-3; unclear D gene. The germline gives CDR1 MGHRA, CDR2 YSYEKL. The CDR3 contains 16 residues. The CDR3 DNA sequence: TGCGCCAGGATCCAAGCGATCTTCCAGAGCACAGATACACAGTATTAT. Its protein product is CARIQAIFQSTDTQYY.

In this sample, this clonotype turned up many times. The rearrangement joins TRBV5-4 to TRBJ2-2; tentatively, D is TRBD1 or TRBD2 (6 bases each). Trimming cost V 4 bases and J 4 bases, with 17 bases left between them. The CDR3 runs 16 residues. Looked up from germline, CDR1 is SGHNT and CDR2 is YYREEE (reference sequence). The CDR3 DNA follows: TGTGCCAGCAGCCCGTACAACAAGGGGGGCACCGGGGAGCTGTTTTTT. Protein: CASSPYNKGGTGELFF. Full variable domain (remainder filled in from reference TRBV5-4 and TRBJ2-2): ETGVTQSPTHLIKTRGQQVTLRCSSQSGHNTVSWYQQALGQGPQFIFQYYREEENGRGNFPPRFSGLQFPNYSSELNVNALELDDSALYLCASSPYNKGGTGELFFGEGSRLTVL.

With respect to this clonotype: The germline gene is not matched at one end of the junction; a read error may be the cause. DNA for the CDR3: TGTACCAGCAACTTAGAGCCCCTCTGGGGGGAGTTGTTTTTT. Amino acid sequence: CTSNLEPLWGELFF. This chain uses TRBV11-2 with TRBJ2-2; a possible D gene is TRBD2 (6 bases). Germline lookup yields CDR1 SGHAT and CDR2 FQNNGV. This CDR3 is 14 amino acids long.

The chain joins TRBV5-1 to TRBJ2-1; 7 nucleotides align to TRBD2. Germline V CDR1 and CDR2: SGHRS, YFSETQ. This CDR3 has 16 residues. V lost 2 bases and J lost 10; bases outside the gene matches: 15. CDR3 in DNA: TGCGCCAGCAGCTTTTTCGCGGGAGTCGCCTTGGGGGAGCAGTTCTTC. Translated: CASSFFAGVALGEQFF.

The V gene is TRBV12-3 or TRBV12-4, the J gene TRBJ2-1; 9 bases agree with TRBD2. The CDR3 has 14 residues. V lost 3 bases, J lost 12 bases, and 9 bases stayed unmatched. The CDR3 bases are TGTGCCAGCAGTTTGCTAGCGGGAAACATTGCGCAGTTCTTC. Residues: CASSLLAGNIAQFF.

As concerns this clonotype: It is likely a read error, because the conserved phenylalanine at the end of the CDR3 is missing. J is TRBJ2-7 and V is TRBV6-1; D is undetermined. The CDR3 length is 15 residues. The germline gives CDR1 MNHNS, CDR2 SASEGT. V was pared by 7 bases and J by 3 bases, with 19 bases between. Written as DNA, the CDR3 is TGTGCCAGCAACACAATCGGGTCGTCCATCTACGAGCAGTACATC. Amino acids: CASNTIGSSIYEQYI.

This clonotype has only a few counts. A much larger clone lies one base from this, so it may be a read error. The CDR3, as DNA: TGCAGCGTTGGAGGGCAGGGGTTAACCTACGGGCAGTACTTC. Its translation is CSVGGQGLTYGQYF. V and J are TRBV29-1 and TRBJ2-7, with a weak D call TRBD1 (6 bases). CDR1 is SQVTM, CDR2 ANQGSEA, per germline. The length of the CDR3 is 14 residues.

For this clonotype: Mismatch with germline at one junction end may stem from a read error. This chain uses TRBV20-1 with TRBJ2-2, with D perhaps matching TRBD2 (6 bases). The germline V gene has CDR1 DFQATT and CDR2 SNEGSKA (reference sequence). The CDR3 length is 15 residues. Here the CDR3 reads CSARPSGGVTGELFF. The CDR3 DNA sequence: TGCAGTGCTAGACCTTCCGGGGGAGTGACCGGGGAGCTTTTTTTT.

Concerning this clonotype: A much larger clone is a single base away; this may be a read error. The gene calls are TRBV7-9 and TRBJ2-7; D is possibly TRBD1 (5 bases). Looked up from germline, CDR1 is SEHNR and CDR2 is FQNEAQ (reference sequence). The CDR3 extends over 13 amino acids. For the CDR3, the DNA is TGTGCCCGCAGCTCCTTAGACAGTTACGAGCAGTACTTC. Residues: CARSSLDSYEQYF.

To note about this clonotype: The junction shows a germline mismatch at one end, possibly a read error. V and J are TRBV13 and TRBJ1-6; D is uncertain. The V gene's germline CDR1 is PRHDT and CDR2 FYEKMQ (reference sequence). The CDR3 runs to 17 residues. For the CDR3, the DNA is TGTGCCAGTAGCCAAAACGACGGAAGCTCCCATAATTCATCCCTCCACTTT. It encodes CASSQNDGSSHNSSLHF.

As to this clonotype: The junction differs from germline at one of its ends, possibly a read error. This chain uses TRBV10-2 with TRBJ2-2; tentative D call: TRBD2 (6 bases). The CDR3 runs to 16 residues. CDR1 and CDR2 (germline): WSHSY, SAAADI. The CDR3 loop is CANRGGELANTEELLF. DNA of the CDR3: TGCGCCAACCGTGGAGGGGAATTAGCGAACACCGAGGAGCTGTTATTT.

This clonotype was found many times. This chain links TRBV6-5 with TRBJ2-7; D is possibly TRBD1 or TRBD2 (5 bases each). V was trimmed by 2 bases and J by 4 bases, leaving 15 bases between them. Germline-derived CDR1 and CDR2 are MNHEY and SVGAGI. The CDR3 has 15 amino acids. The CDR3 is CASSYGSGWGYEQYF. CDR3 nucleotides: TGTGCCAGCAGTTACGGGTCCGGTTGGGGGTACGAGCAGTACTTC.

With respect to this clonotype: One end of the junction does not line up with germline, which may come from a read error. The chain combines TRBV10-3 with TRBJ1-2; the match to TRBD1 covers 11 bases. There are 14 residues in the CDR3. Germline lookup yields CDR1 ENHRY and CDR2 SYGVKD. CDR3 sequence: CAISEMDRGLGYTF. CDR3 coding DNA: TGTGCCATTAGTGAAATGGACAGGGGGCTGGGCTACACCTTC.

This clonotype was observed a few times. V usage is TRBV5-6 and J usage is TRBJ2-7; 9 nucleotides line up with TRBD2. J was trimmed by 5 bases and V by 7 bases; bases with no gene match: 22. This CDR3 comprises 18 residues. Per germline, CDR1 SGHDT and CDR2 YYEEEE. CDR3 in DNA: TGTGCCAGCCTAGTACAGAATAGCGGGAGAAGATTGTCCCACGAGCAGTACTTC. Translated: CASLVQNSGRRLSHEQYF.